The T cell receptor (beta chain) under discussion was sequenced for a study of T cell responses to AZD1222 COVID-19 vaccine. Background on the study: Whether given at about 4 or about 12 weeks, second doses were pooled. The study's findings and limits: Close to half of spike-specific TCRs reportedly recognize unmutated variant regions. Increased Spike-specific TCR breadth and depth were observed after two AZD1222 doses.

TCRdb keeps only in-frame clones here, not all; method: immunoSEQ multiplex PCR. Among over 100,000 clones listed, about 80% were seen once. Per germline, CDR1 SGHTA and CDR2 FQGNSA. The length of the CDR3 is 16 residues. After removal of 3 bases from V and 6 bases from J, the junction contained 10 bases not matched to a gene. In the case of this clone: Antigen: not known.

This clonotype was obtained from an adult in good health. Specimen: peripheral blood, collected on day 0 of AZD1222 vaccination. V is TRBV7-2 and J is TRBJ2-1, with 8 nucleotides matching TRBD2. CDR3 residues: CASSFPPGGGPNEQFF. The CDR3 nucleotides are TGTGCCAGCAGCTTCCCCCCCGGCGGGGGGCCCAATGAGCAGTTCTTC.